The sample holds many counts of the clone carrying this TCR beta chain. Using its own MiXCR run on the 5' RACE reads, TCRdb lists one record per CDR3 protein. The sample lists 46,000 or so distinct CDR3 sequences; 22% were seen once. After removal of 3 bases from V and 4 bases from J, the junction contained 9 bases not matched to a gene. The CDR3 has 16 residues. The sorted Tregs were CD4+CD25+CD127-/low cells. The sequencing sample was made of Tregs sorted from a lymph node. The V gene is TRBV12-3 or TRBV12-4, the J gene TRBJ1-1, with 9 nucleotides matching TRBD1. The clonotype was recovered from a female donor with breast cancer. CDR3 nucleotide sequence: TGTGCCAGCAGTTTTAGCTGGGACAGGGCGGGCACTGAAGCTTTCTTT. Translated: CASSFSWDRAGTEAFF.